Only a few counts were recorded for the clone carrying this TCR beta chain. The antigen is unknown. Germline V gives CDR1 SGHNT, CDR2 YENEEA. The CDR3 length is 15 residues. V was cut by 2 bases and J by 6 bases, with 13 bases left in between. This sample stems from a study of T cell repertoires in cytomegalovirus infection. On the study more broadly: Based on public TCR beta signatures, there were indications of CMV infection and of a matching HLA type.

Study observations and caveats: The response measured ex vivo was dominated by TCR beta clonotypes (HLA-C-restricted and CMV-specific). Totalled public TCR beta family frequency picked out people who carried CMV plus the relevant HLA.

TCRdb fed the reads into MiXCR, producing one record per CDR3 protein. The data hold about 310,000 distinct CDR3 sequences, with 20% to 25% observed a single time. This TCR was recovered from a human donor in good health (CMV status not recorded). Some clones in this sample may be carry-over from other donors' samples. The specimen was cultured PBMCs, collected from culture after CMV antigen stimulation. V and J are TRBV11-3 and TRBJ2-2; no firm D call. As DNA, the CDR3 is TGTGCCAGCAGCTTAAAGATGAAGTTTTCCGGGGAGCTGTTTTTT. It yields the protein CASSLKMKFSGELFF. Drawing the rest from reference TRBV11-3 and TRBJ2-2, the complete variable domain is EAGVVQSPRYKIIEKKQPVAFWCNPISGHNTLYWYLQNLGQGPELLIRYENEEAVDDSQLPKDRFSAERLKGVDSTLKIQPAELGDSAVYLCASSLKMKFSGELFFGEGSRLTVL.